Listed below are T cell receptor beta chains from one sample, sequenced in a study of PD-1 blockade in mismatch repair-deficient tumors. Repertoires were generated with immunoSEQ multiplex PCR, while TCRdb's copy carries only in-frame clones and drops some. There are more than 85,000 clones in the sample; 82% occur only once, and approximately 6.5% lies in the top ten. This material consisted of peripheral blood, taken roughly eight months after starting pembrolizumab. The receptors shown here come from an adult with mismatch repair-deficient cancer. CDR3s include the opening cysteine and the closing phenylalanine or tryptophan. The order of the fields is CDR3 DNA, CDR3 protein, D gene, J gene, CDR3 length, clone size, V gene. D genes are given only for firm matches. Not all rows give a size; the values are once, few, many and, for expanded clones, a class.

CDR3 DNA: TGTGCCAGCAGGACAGTAGACGGACAGAGCTACGAGCAGTACTTC
CDR3 protein: CASRTVDGQSYEQYF
D gene: NA
J gene: TRBJ2-7
CDR3 length: 15
clone size: once
V gene: TRBV6-5

CDR3 DNA: TGTGCCAGCAGCTTTTACAGAGAAGAGACCCAGTACTTC
CDR3 protein: CASSFYREETQYF
D gene: NA
J gene: TRBJ2-5
CDR3 length: 13
clone size: NA
V gene: TRBV13

CDR3 DNA: TGTGCCAGCCGACGCGAGTTGGGTTCCTACGAGCAGTACTTC
CDR3 protein: CASRRELGSYEQYF
D gene: NA
J gene: TRBJ2-7
CDR3 length: 14
clone size: NA
V gene: TRBV6-6

CDR3 DNA: TGTGCCAGCAGGCCAACTAGCGGGAGGTTTCACAATGAGCAGTTCTTC
CDR3 protein: CASRPTSGRFHNEQFF
D gene: TRBD2
J gene: TRBJ2-1
CDR3 length: 16
clone size: NA
V gene: TRBV27

CDR3 DNA: TGTGCCAGCAGCTCTGAAGGACGCACAGATACGCAGTATTTT
CDR3 protein: CASSSEGRTDTQYF
D gene: NA
J gene: TRBJ2-3
CDR3 length: 14
clone size: NA
V gene: TRBV7-3

CDR3 DNA: TGCGCCAGCAGCCTTGGAGTAGAAAACTACGAGCAGTACTTC
CDR3 protein: CASSLGVENYEQYF
D gene: NA
J gene: TRBJ2-7
CDR3 length: 14
clone size: NA
V gene: TRBV4-3

CDR3 DNA: TGTGCCAGCAGTGATCCGGGACTAGCGGGAGAAAGCACAGATACGCAGTATTTT
CDR3 protein: CASSDPGLAGESTDTQYF
D gene: TRBD2
J gene: TRBJ2-3
CDR3 length: 18
clone size: NA
V gene: TRBV2

CDR3 DNA: TGTGCCAGCAGCCAAGGGGGGGCCGGGGATGGCTACACCTTC
CDR3 protein: CASSQGGAGDGYTF
D gene: NA
J gene: TRBJ1-2
CDR3 length: 14
clone size: NA
V gene: TRBV4-2

CDR3 DNA: TGTGCCAGCAGCTTAGGGGGAGGTTCTGGAAACACCATATATTTT
CDR3 protein: CASSLGGGSGNTIYF
D gene: NA
J gene: TRBJ1-3
CDR3 length: 15
clone size: NA
V gene: TRBV7-9

CDR3 DNA: TGTGCCAGCAGCCAATCACCTAGCGGGCGGTACAATGAGCAGTTCTTC
CDR3 protein: CASSQSPSGRYNEQFF
D gene: TRBD2
J gene: TRBJ2-1
CDR3 length: 16
clone size: NA
V gene: TRBV16